This T cell receptor (beta chain) originates from a study of identical twins. This clonotype appeared a few times. The CDR3 has 16 residues. V trimming: 5 bases; J trimming: 2 bases; junction bases outside the gene matches: 8. CDR1 is SGHAT and CDR2 is FQNNGV in the germline V gene. TCRdb re-derived calls from the 5' RACE reads in MiXCR, one entry per CDR3 protein. Of over 500,000 distinct CDR3 sequences listed, 20% to 25% are singletons. These same records also appear under a second study, on T cells expressing NK-cell markers.

The sequence came from a woman aged 18-29 years in good health. The specimen sequenced was CD4+ T cells sorted from blood. This rearrangement joins TRBV11-2 to TRBJ2-1, with 8 positions matching TRBD2. CDR3: CASSGRLAKTYNEQFF. CDR3 sequence (DNA): TGTGCCAGCAGCGGTAGACTAGCGAAGACCTACAATGAGCAGTTCTTC.